This T cell receptor beta chain was recovered during a study of cytomegalovirus exposure and HLA in healthy donors. Study conclusions and caveats: V segments that were indistinguishable, TRBV6-2 and TRBV6-3 among them, were omitted from analysis. From TCR beta sequences, most subjects' HLA-A and HLA-B alleles were reportedly predicted accurately.

The germline CDR1 and CDR2 sequences are LGHNA and YSLEER. The ends were cut back, 0 bases at V and 3 bases at J, with 12 bases in the middle. The CDR3 consists of 16 residues. The PCR had 60 Vbeta and 13 Jbeta primers. Produced via immunoSEQ multiplex PCR; TCRdb's table is partial and in-frame only. The profile covers about 150,000 clones, with approximately 78% appearing a single time and under 1.5% taken by the ten largest. This clone was detected only once. What it recognizes is unknown. This receptor was identified in a male donor in good health and CMV-seronegative. This chain connects TRBV4-3 to TRBJ2-1; D is possibly TRBD2 (5 bases). The sequencing sample was made of PBMCs. CDR3 region: CASSQDTGMGYNEQFF. Written as DNA, the CDR3 is TGCGCCAGCAGCCAAGATACGGGAATGGGCTACAATGAGCAGTTCTTC.